The 32 T cell receptor beta chains below come from one sample, sequenced in a study of post-analysis software for immune sequencing data. Study-wide points: Compared with controls, patients had more of roughly five TRBV segments, including TRBV5-6, TRBV5-1 and TRBV20-1.

The antigens of these receptors remain unknown. Each TCR beta cDNA library carried unique molecular identifiers. Each CDR3 protein is one row after TCRdb ran MiXCR on the PCR reads. This sample has roughly 540,000 distinct CDR3 sequences, with around a third found just once. The sequencing input was blood. The receptors stem from a girl younger than 18 with multiple sclerosis.

The V gene is TRBV7-3, the J gene TRBJ2-3; 11 positions match TRBD2. This CDR3 is 15 amino acids long. V trimming: 5 bases; J trimming: 8 bases; junction bases outside the gene matches: 9. Per the germline V gene, CDR1 is SGHTA and CDR2 is FQGTGA. CDR3 protein: CASSPSSGGAGTQYF. The CDR3 DNA reads as TGTGCCAGCAGCCCCAGTAGCGGGGGGGCCGGTACGCAGTATTTT.

This clonotype appeared a few times. The chain is built from TRBV7-3 and TRBJ2-1; 11 nucleotides line up with TRBD2. From germline, CDR1 is SGHTA and CDR2 FQGTGA. V lost 1 base, J lost 6 bases, and 5 bases stayed unmatched. The CDR3 consists of 16 residues. CDR3 DNA: TGTGCCAGCAGCTTAAAAAGACTAGCGGGGATCAATGAGCAGTTCTTC. The encoded protein is CASSLKRLAGINEQFF.

The rearrangement uses TRBV7-3 and TRBJ2-7; D is ambiguous. Germline CDR1 and CDR2: SGHTA and FQGTGA. Trimming left V 2 bases short and J 0 bases short, with 8 bases between. The CDR3 sequence is 14 residues long. CDR3 amino acids: CASSLSASSYEQYF. CDR3 nucleotide sequence: TGTGCCAGCAGCTTATCAGCGTCCTCCTACGAGCAGTACTTC.

This chain uses TRBV9 with TRBJ2-7; TRBD1 or TRBD2 may be the D gene (5 bases each). The CDR3 is 16 amino acids. Deletions cut 4 bases from V and 4 bases from J, with 21 bases between. Germline V gene sequence: CDR1 SGDLS, CDR2 YYNGEE. The CDR3 nucleotides read TGTGCCAGCAGCTTTAACCCGGGGACCCAACCTTACGAGCAGTACTTC. Translated, it gives CASSFNPGTQPYEQYF.

A few counts support this clonotype. The gene calls are TRBV6-1 and TRBJ1-2; 8 positions match TRBD1. The CDR3 sequence is 14 residues long. V trimming: 4 bases; J trimming: 12 bases; junction bases outside the gene matches: 13. CDR1 MNHNS and CDR2 SASEGT come from the germline V gene. The CDR3 protein is CASSVIDRTGPHTF. The CDR3 region has the DNA TGTGCCAGCAGTGTTATCGACCGGACAGGGCCCCACACCTTC.

The V gene is TRBV27, the J gene TRBJ1-2, with unresolved D. The ends were cut back, 4 bases at V and 2 bases at J, with 14 bases in the middle. Germline loops: CDR1 MNHEY, CDR2 SMNVEV (reference sequence). CDR3 size: 15 residues. The CDR3 spells CASSSTGWTNYGYTF. The CDR3 DNA sequence: TGTGCCAGCAGTTCCACGGGCTGGACGAACTATGGCTACACCTTC.

This clonotype came up a few times. This chain's CDR3 is CASSLLARAYEQYF. The CDR3 DNA reads as TGTGCCAGCAGCCTACTAGCGCGGGCCTACGAGCAGTACTTC. The chain uses TRBV7-2 and TRBJ2-7, with TRBD2 matching 7 bases. There are 14 residues in the CDR3. V lost 5 bases and J lost 2; bases outside the gene matches: 6. CDR1 and CDR2 from the germline V gene are SGHTA and FQGNSA.

In its sample, this clonotype was seen a few times. This chain links TRBV2 with TRBJ1-2; no firm D call. The V gene lost 1 base and the J gene lost 4 bases, with 10 bases spanning the gap. Germline assignment: CDR1 SNHLY and CDR2 FYNNEI. The CDR3 consists of 14 residues. This chain's CDR3 is CASSEDGGSYGYTF. In nucleotides, the CDR3 is TGTGCCAGCAGTGAAGACGGTGGATCCTATGGCTACACCTTC.

This clonotype turned up a few times. The chain combines TRBV12-3 or TRBV12-4 with TRBJ2-1, with 9 bases fitting TRBD2. This CDR3 is built from 13 residues. J lost 6 bases, V lost 6 bases, and 3 bases had no gene match. As DNA, the CDR3 is TGTGCCAGCAGGCCTAGCGGGGCCAATGAGCAGTTCTTC. The encoded protein is CASRPSGANEQFF.

This clonotype showed up just a few times. The CDR3 nucleotides read TGTGCCAGCAGTTTAAACGGAGGGGGCGTCTACGAGCAGTACTTC. Residues: CASSLNGGGVYEQYF. J is TRBJ2-4 and V is TRBV27; maybe TRBD1 (7 bases). The J call may be mistaken, given a closer DNA end match to TRBJ2-7. The CDR3 has 15 amino acids. Germline V gives CDR1 MNHEY, CDR2 SMNVEV (reference sequence).

The V gene is TRBV9, the J gene TRBJ2-2, with D perhaps matching TRBD1 (6 bases). Germline CDR1 and CDR2: SGDLS and YYNGEE. The CDR3 is 19 residues long. Trimming shortened V by 3 bases and J by 2 bases, and 23 bases separated the two germline ends. The DNA of the CDR3 is TGTGCCAGCAGCGGATCTATGTTGTCCTGGGACACTAACACCGGGGAGCTGTTTTTT. It yields the protein CASSGSMLSWDTNTGELFF.

This clonotype came up many times. The chain uses TRBV5-1 and TRBJ2-7, with D tentatively TRBD1 (6 bases). Between the trimmed V and J ends, which lost 4 bases and 5 bases, there was a span of 16 bases. The CDR3 contains 14 residues. Germline V lookup: CDR1 SGHRS, CDR2 YFSETQ. This CDR3 reads CASSPDAGENEQYF. The CDR3 DNA reads TGCGCCAGCAGCCCCGACGCAGGGGAGAACGAGCAGTACTTC.

The rearrangement links TRBV5-1 to TRBJ2-1; 7 nucleotides match TRBD2. The CDR3 totals 13 residues. CDR1 is SGHRS, CDR2 YFSETQ, per germline. The ends lost 4 bases at V and 7 bases at J; junction bases unmatched: 5. CDR3 in amino acids: CASSQRAGNEQFF. The CDR3 DNA sequence: TGCGCCAGCAGCCAACGAGCGGGGAATGAGCAGTTCTTC. The whole variable domain, filled in from reference TRBV5-1 and TRBJ2-1, reads KAGVTQTPRYLIKTRGQQVTLSCSPISGHRSVSWYQQTPGQGLQFLFEYFSETQRNKGNFPGRFSGRQFSNSRSEMNVSTLELGDSALYLCASSQRAGNEQFFGPGTRLTVL.

This clonotype was seen a handful of times. The V gene is TRBV5-1, the J gene TRBJ2-1, with D perhaps TRBD1 (5 bases). The CDR3 is made up of 14 amino acids. The ends were cut back, 7 bases at V and 5 bases at J, with 16 bases in the middle. CDR1 and CDR2 (germline): SGHRS, YFSETQ. As DNA, the CDR3 is TGCGCCAGCGCTCTGGGGCCAGACAACAATGAGCAGTTCTTC. Protein sequence: CASALGPDNNEQFF. Full variable domain (rest looked up from reference TRBV5-1 and TRBJ2-1): KAGVTQTPRYLIKTRGQQVTLSCSPISGHRSVSWYQQTPGQGLQFLFEYFSETQRNKGNFPGRFSGRQFSNSRSEMNVSTLELGDSALYLCASALGPDNNEQFFGPGTRLTVL.

This clonotype showed up just a few times. DNA of the CDR3: TGTGCCAGCTCACTACGGATGGTGGCTGAGCAGTTCTTC. Protein: CASSLRMVAEQFF. The genes are TRBV18 and TRBJ2-1; unclear D gene. This CDR3 is 13 amino acids long. Per germline, CDR1 KGHSH and CDR2 LQKENI. Trimming removed 4 bases from V and 9 bases from J, with 13 bases in between.

This clonotype was detected a few times. V is TRBV11-2 and J is TRBJ1-5; TRBD1 is a possible D gene (6 bases). The CDR3 is made up of 15 amino acids. Trimming took off 1 base at V and 1 base at J, with 8 bases between the two ends. Germline V lookup: CDR1 SGHAT, CDR2 FQNNGV. The CDR3 bases are TGTGCCAGCAGCTTAGCAGGGGAAAGCAATCAGCCCCAGCATTTT. Protein sequence: CASSLAGESNQPQHF.

The V call is TRBV29-1, the J call TRBJ2-5, with TRBD1 identical over 7 bases. The J call may be incorrect, as the DNA end agrees better with TRBJ2-1. The CDR3 consists of 13 residues. Germline CDR1 and CDR2: SQVTM and ANQGSEA. The CDR3 DNA is TGCAGCGTTGATACAGGGGATGTGGAGACCCAGTTCTTC. Its protein is CSVDTGDVETQFF.

V gene TRBV20-1 combines with J gene TRBJ1-1; weak D call: TRBD1 (5 bases). The germline CDR1 and CDR2 sequences are DFQATT and SNEGSKA (reference sequence). V was shortened by 3 bases and J by 3 bases, with 14 bases between the two germline ends. The CDR3 runs 14 residues. CDR3 sequence reads: CSASKGVIDTEAFF. CDR3 DNA: TGCAGTGCTAGTAAAGGGGTTATAGACACTGAAGCTTTCTTT.

V and J are TRBV6-6 and TRBJ2-5, with D possibly TRBD2 on 5 matching bases. The V end was cut by 8 bases, the J end by 5 bases, with 12 bases between. CDR1 MNHNY and CDR2 SVGAGI come from the germline V gene (reference sequence). This CDR3 is built from 12 residues. CDR3 DNA sequence: TGTGCCAGCCGGCCTCGGGGTGAGACCCAGTACTTC. Translation gives CASRPRGETQYF.

The V and J genes are TRBV29-1 and TRBJ2-4; D gene uncertain. Trimming took 3 bases from V and 9 from J, leaving 15 bases between them. There are 13 residues in the CDR3. Per the germline V gene, CDR1 is SQVTM and CDR2 is ANQGSEA. CDR3 in DNA: TGCAGCGTTGATTCGGAAACAAAGGGCATTCAGTACTTC. This translates into CSVDSETKGIQYF.

V usage is TRBV12-3 or TRBV12-4 and J usage is TRBJ2-3, with D perhaps matching TRBD2 (6 bases). The CDR3 loop spans 14 amino acids. V lost 7 bases, J lost 5 bases, and 16 bases lay in between. The CDR3 protein is CASTIGGAEDTQYF. CDR3 sequence (DNA): TGTGCCAGCACCATAGGAGGGGCCGAAGATACGCAGTATTTT.

This clonotype was seen at least ten times. An end of the junction does not agree with germline; a read error may underlie this. The rearrangement joins TRBV5-1 to TRBJ2-3; D unresolved. Germline values: CDR1 SGHRS, CDR2 YFSETQ. CDR3 length: 12 amino acids. Here the CDR3 DNA reads TGTGCCAGCAGCTTAGAGGCAGATACGCAGTATTTT. This codes for CASSLEADTQYF.

The gene calls are TRBV15 and TRBJ2-3; TRBD2 agrees at 9 bases. J lost 4 bases, V lost 0 bases, and 8 bases had no gene match. In germline, CDR1 is LNHNV, CDR2 YYDKDF (reference sequence). The CDR3 runs to 17 residues. This CDR3 reads CATSRDPPSGEADTQYF. The CDR3 DNA sequence: TGTGCCACCAGCAGAGACCCTCCTAGCGGGGAAGCAGATACGCAGTATTTT.

The chain recombines TRBV20-1 with TRBJ1-4; D unresolved. In germline, CDR1 is DFQATT, CDR2 SNEGSKA (reference sequence). Trimming cost V 6 bases and J 4 bases, with 21 bases left between them. The CDR3 extends over 16 amino acids. CDR3 nucleotide sequence: TGCAGTGCAGCCCCCGGACCTTTTGGTGTTAATGAAAAACTGTTTTTT. This sequence encodes CSAAPGPFGVNEKLFF.

V is TRBV5-1 and J is TRBJ2-1; D is ambiguous. From germline, CDR1 is SGHRS and CDR2 YFSETQ. This CDR3 comprises 16 residues. V gave up 6 bases and J gave up 5 bases, with 21 bases separating them. The CDR3 region is CASTFDDSRPNNEQFF. The CDR3, as DNA: TGCGCCAGCACCTTCGACGACTCGAGACCCAACAATGAGCAGTTCTTC.

This clonotype was counted only a few times. CDR3 sequence: CASSQDGTGAYNEQFF. The DNA for the CDR3 is TGCGCCAGCAGCCAAGATGGGACGGGAGCCTACAATGAGCAGTTCTTC. The rearrangement joins TRBV4-1 to TRBJ2-1; tentative D call: TRBD2 (6 bases). V dropped 0 bases and J dropped 2 bases, with 11 bases sitting between them. Germline CDR1 MGHRA, CDR2 YSYEKL. The CDR3 is made up of 16 amino acids.

This chain links TRBV7-2 with TRBJ2-1; 10 bases align to TRBD2. The CDR3 is made up of 15 amino acids. V shed 3 bases, J shed 3 bases, and the junction held 2 bases outside the gene matches. Germline V lookup: CDR1 SGHTA, CDR2 FQGNSA. The CDR3 region is CTSSFKRGGYNEQFF. CDR3 coding DNA: TGTACCAGCAGCTTTAAGCGGGGGGGCTACAATGAGCAGTTCTTC.

The chain has TRBV6-1 and TRBJ1-5; tentatively, D is TRBD1 (5 bases). The ends were cut back, 7 bases at V and 5 bases at J, with 27 bases in the middle. The CDR3 consists of 18 residues. From germline, CDR1 is MNHNS and CDR2 SASEGT. CDR3 DNA sequence: TGTGCCAGCACACTGCTGGACACCGCCTTAAAGCGTGATCAGCCCCAGCATTTT. This encodes CASTLLDTALKRDQPQHF.

The chain employs TRBV24-1 and TRBJ2-1; 10 bases fit TRBD2. The J segment lost 4 bases and the V segment lost 7 bases, leaving 3 bases of the junction unmatched. The CDR3 runs 14 residues. In germline, CDR1 is KGHDR, CDR2 SFDVKD. Written as DNA, the CDR3 is TGTGCCACCAGGGGTAGCGGGGGGTACAATGAGCAGTTCTTC. Amino acids: CATRGSGGYNEQFF.

This clonotype was observed a handful of times. This chain joins TRBV10-3 and TRBJ1-2; the D is unclear. CDR3 size: 12 residues. Germline CDR1 and CDR2: ENHRY and SYGVKD. V was pared by 8 bases and J by 7 bases, with 14 bases between. Here the CDR3 DNA reads TGTGCCATCCGCAAAACCGAGTTTGGCTACACCTTC. It codes for CAIRKTEFGYTF.

This clonotype was detected only a few times. The genes are TRBV12-3 or TRBV12-4 and TRBJ1-1; 9 nucleotides agree with TRBD1. The V segment lost 5 bases and the J segment 7 bases; nucleotides outside the gene matches: 5. This CDR3 is built from 13 residues. CDR3 loop: CASSQQGAIEAFF. The CDR3 nucleotides are TGTGCCAGCAGTCAACAGGGGGCCATTGAAGCTTTCTTT.

This clonotype was counted between two and nine times. The rearrangement links TRBV4-1 to TRBJ2-4, with D possibly TRBD2 on 5 matching bases. Looked up from germline, CDR1 is MGHRA and CDR2 is YSYEKL. The CDR3 contains 15 residues. Trimming stripped 1 base from V and 1 base from J, with 8 bases between. DNA for the CDR3: TGCGCCAGCAGCCAAGTAGCGTCGGCCAAAAACATTCAGTACTTC. Its protein product is CASSQVASAKNIQYF.